This T cell receptor beta chain appears in the sequencing data of a study of T cells in Graves' hyperthyroidism and ophthalmopathy. At the level of the study: Peripheral blood collection took place at initial diagnosis, before any treatment.

Study-wide findings and caveats: In blood, most of the thyroid clonotypes expanded above 0.001 were also present.

The PBMCs were taken from about 9.7 ml of fresh peripheral blood. What was amplified from RNA transcripts were TCR beta CDR3 regions. HTBI primers were employed in a first-round RT-PCR of the TCR CDR3. TCRdb analysed the multiplex PCR reads with MiXCR anew, one entry per CDR3 protein. The data show more than 350,000 distinct CDR3 sequences, about 15% seen once. Note on this clonotype: Its antigen is unknown.

The receptor was isolated from a woman younger than 45 with Graves' hyperthyroidism. The sample comprised blood.

The CDR3 region is CASTPLGRHRRGETQYF. The CDR3 DNA is TGTGCCAGCACCCCATTAGGACGGCACCGAAGGGGAGAGACCCAGTACTTC. The V gene is TRBV6-1, the J gene TRBJ2-5; tentative D call: TRBD1 (5 bases). Per the germline V gene, CDR1 is MNHNS and CDR2 is SASEGT. The length of the CDR3 is 17 residues. V shed 7 bases and J shed 4 bases, with 25 bases lying between them.